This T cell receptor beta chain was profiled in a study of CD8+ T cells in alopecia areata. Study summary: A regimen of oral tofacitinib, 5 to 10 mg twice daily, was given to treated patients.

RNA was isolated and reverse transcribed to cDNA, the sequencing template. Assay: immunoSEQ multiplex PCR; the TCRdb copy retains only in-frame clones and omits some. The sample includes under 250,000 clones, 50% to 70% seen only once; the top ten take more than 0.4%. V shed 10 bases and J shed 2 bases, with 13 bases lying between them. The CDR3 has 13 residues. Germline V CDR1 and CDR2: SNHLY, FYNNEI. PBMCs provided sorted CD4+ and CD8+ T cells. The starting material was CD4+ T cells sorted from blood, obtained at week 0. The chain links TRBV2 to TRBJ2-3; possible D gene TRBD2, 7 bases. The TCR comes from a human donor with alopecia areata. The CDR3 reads CAIEGGLTDTQYF. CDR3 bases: TGTGCCATCGAGGGGGGGCTCACAGATACGCAGTATTTT. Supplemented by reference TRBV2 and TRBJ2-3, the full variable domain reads EPEVTQTPSHQVTQMGQEVILRCVPISNHLYFYWYRQILGQKVEFLVSFYNNEISEKSEIFDDQFSVERPDGSNFTLKIRSTKLEDSAMYFCAIEGGLTDTQYFGPGTRLTVL.